The 21 T cell receptor beta chains given below trace back to one sample, sequenced in a study of blood T cell repertoires in COVID-19. TCRdb's copy holds only in-frame clones and misses some; the assay was immunoSEQ multiplex PCR. The data contain about 200,000 clones, about 80% of them singletons. Sequencing was carried out using peripheral blood. The source of these receptors is a human donor with acute or convalescent COVID-19. The donor label of this sample is uncertain.

The chain uses TRBV19 and TRBJ2-5; the match to TRBD1 covers 7 bases. Germline CDR1 is LNHDA and CDR2 is SQIVND (reference sequence). The CDR3 is 14 residues long. The ends lost 5 bases at V and 2 bases at J; junction bases unmatched: 5. The CDR3 DNA follows: TGTGCCAGTAGTCACCGGGACAGACAAGAGACCCAGTACTTC. Amino acids: CASSHRDRQETQYF. Full variable domain (remainder filled in from reference TRBV19 and TRBJ2-5): DGGITQSPKYLFRKEGQNVTLSCEQNLNHDAMYWYRQDPGQGLRLIYYSQIVNDFQKGDIAEGYSVSREKKESFPLTVTSAQKNPTAFYLCASSHRDRQETQYFGPGTRLLVL.

The chain employs TRBV11-2 and TRBJ2-2, with D tentatively TRBD2 (5 bases). Germline values: CDR1 SGHAT, CDR2 FQNNGV. Trimming pared 1 base from V and 6 bases from J, leaving 15 bases between. The CDR3 loop spans 16 amino acids. DNA for the CDR3: TGTGCCAGCAGCTTAGTTCTGGGAGAGAGGGCCGGGGAGCTGTTTTTT. Translating it yields CASSLVLGERAGELFF.

The rearrangement joins TRBV19 to TRBJ1-2; no reliable D call. The CDR3 runs 15 residues. Germline V CDR1 and CDR2: LNHDA, SQIVND (reference sequence). V lost 1 base to trimming and J lost 8 bases, with 17 bases between them. In DNA form, the CDR3 reads TGTGCCAGTAGTATAGCTTACCCTCCAACTAGGGGCTACACCTTC. It yields the protein CASSIAYPPTRGYTF.

The chain carries TRBV29-1 and TRBJ2-7; tentatively, D is TRBD2 (6 bases). V was clipped by 6 bases and J by 1 base, with 10 bases between them. The CDR3 extends over 12 amino acids. The germline V gene has CDR1 SQVTM and CDR2 ANQGSEA. The CDR3: CSVAGSSYEQYF. The CDR3 DNA reads as TGCAGCGTAGCGGGTTCATCCTACGAGCAGTACTTC.

J is TRBJ2-2 and V is TRBV4-3, with D maybe TRBD1 (8 bases). The CDR3 runs to 17 residues. The V and J ends lost 4 bases and 0 bases respectively, with 15 bases between them. Germline V CDR1 and CDR2: LGHNA, YSLEER. The CDR3 DNA sequence: TGCGCCAGCAGCCCACACAGGGGGGGGCCGAACACCGGGGAGCTGTTTTTT. Translation gives CASSPHRGGPNTGELFF.

With regard to this clone: Different DNA sequences within this sample yield the same CDR3. The rearrangement links TRBV5-1 to TRBJ2-5, with no clear D. The CDR3 is 12 residues long. Germline V gene lookup returns CDR1 SGHRS and CDR2 YFSETQ. V lost 3 bases to trimming and J lost 0 bases, with 3 bases between them. CDR3 amino acids: CASSSYQETQYF. The CDR3 bases are TGCGCCAGCAGCTCTTACCAAGAGACCCAGTACTTC. Full variable domain (remainder filled in from reference TRBV5-1 and TRBJ2-5): KAGVTQTPRYLIKTRGQQVTLSCSPISGHRSVSWYQQTPGQGLQFLFEYFSETQRNKGNFPGRFSGRQFSNSRSEMNVSTLELGDSALYLCASSSYQETQYFGPGTRLLVL.

V and J are TRBV5-1 and TRBJ2-2; the D gene is possibly TRBD1 (5 bases). The CDR3 runs 13 residues. V was shortened by 2 bases and J by 4 bases, with 6 bases between the two germline ends. Germline lookup yields CDR1 SGHRS and CDR2 YFSETQ. In DNA form, the CDR3 reads TGCGCCAGCAGCTTCGACAGCACCGGGGAGCTGTTTTTT. Its translation: CASSFDSTGELFF.

The rearrangement joins TRBV28 to TRBJ1-1; a possible D gene is TRBD1 (6 bases). Germline V gene lookup returns CDR1 MDHEN and CDR2 SYDVKM. Trimming stripped 3 bases from V and 11 bases from J, with 13 bases between. The CDR3 is 12 residues long. CDR3 nucleotide sequence: TGTGCCAGCAGTTTCAGGGCCCAGGGGGCTTTCTTT. Protein product: CASSFRAQGAFF.

V and J are TRBV2 and TRBJ1-2, with D unclear. CDR3 length: 13 residues. Trimming shortened V by 3 bases and J by 7 bases, and 12 bases separated the two germline ends. Germline loops: CDR1 SNHLY, CDR2 FYNNEI. As DNA, the CDR3 is TGTGCCAGCAGTGACCCCCTAGGTGTTGGCTACACCTTC. Its translation: CASSDPLGVGYTF. The variable domain in full, completed from reference TRBV2 and TRBJ1-2, reads EPEVTQTPSHQVTQMGQEVILRCVPISNHLYFYWYRQILGQKVEFLVSFYNNEISEKSEIFDDQFSVERPDGSNFTLKIRSTKLEDSAMYFCASSDPLGVGYTFGSGTRLTVV.

CDR3 protein: CASSTDYSNQPQHF. In DNA, the CDR3 is TGTGCCAGTAGTACCGACTACAGTAATCAGCCCCAGCATTTT. The rearrangement links TRBV19 to TRBJ1-5, with no clear D. From germline, CDR1 is LNHDA and CDR2 SQIVND (reference sequence). The CDR3 totals 14 residues. V lost 4 bases, J lost 4 bases, and 11 bases lay in between.

The chain is built from TRBV5-1 and TRBJ2-1, with 8 positions matching TRBD1. The CDR3 runs 14 residues. From germline, CDR1 is SGHRS and CDR2 YFSETQ. With V trimmed by 4 bases and J by 7 bases, 7 bases remained unmatched. CDR3 sequence (DNA): TGCGCCAGCAGCCCCAGGACAGGGTCGAATGAGCAGTTCTTC. Its translation: CASSPRTGSNEQFF.

Notes on this clone: Other nucleotide sequences from this sample produce the same CDR3. CDR3 coding DNA: TGTGCCAGCAGTTTATCGGCAGGGGGATACGCTTTCTTT. Translation: CASSLSAGGYAFF. The chain is built from TRBV27 and TRBJ1-1; TRBD1 matches at 7 bases. The CDR3 consists of 13 residues. Germline trimming cut 0 bases from V and 11 bases from J; bases unmatched to any gene: 6. CDR1 and CDR2 (germline): MNHEY, SMNVEV (reference sequence).

The rearrangement links TRBV27 to TRBJ2-6; tentative D call: TRBD1 (5 bases). Germline V gives CDR1 MNHEY, CDR2 SMNVEV (reference sequence). Trimming shortened V by 8 bases and J by 0 bases, and 14 bases separated the two germline ends. CDR3 length equals 16 residues. The CDR3 DNA reads as TGTGCCAGCGCTAATCCTACAGGCTCTGGGGCCAACGTCCTGACTTTC. It codes for CASANPTGSGANVLTF.

This clone appeared a single time. The CDR3 nucleotides read TGTGCCAGCAGCCTCTCGGCGGCGGGAAACACCATATATTTT. Translation: CASSLSAAGNTIYF. V gene TRBV3-1 (or the pseudogene TRBV3-2) combines with J gene TRBJ1-3, with D unclear. The CDR3 runs 14 residues. V gave up 4 bases and J gave up 4 bases, with 11 bases separating them. In germline, CDR1 is LGHDT, CDR2 YNNKEL (reference sequence).

The count of this clone is one. This chain joins TRBV7-2 and TRBJ2-6; D remains ambiguous. Germline CDR1 reads SGHTA; CDR2 reads FQGNSA. The CDR3 length is 15 residues. The V end lost 0 bases, the J end lost 0 bases, and 3 bases lay between the germline ends. The chain's CDR3 is CASSLASSGANVLTF. CDR3 sequence (DNA): TGTGCCAGCAGCTTAGCCAGCTCTGGGGCCAACGTCCTGACTTTC.

This chain joins TRBV6-5 and TRBJ2-5; possibly TRBD2 for D (5 bases). This CDR3 contains 14 residues. Trimming took 3 bases from V and 11 from J, leaving 19 bases between them. The germline V gene has CDR1 MNHEY and CDR2 SVGAGI. In DNA form, the CDR3 reads TGTGCCAGCAGTTATGGACCCTCGACGGGAAGACAGTACTTC. Its protein product is CASSYGPSTGRQYF.

This clone has only one observation. The V gene is TRBV29-1, the J gene TRBJ1-1, with D perhaps TRBD1 (5 bases). V lost 1 base to trimming and J lost 5 bases, with 8 bases between them. Germline-derived CDR1 and CDR2 are SQVTM and ANQGSEA. The CDR3 sequence is 12 residues long. This CDR3 reads CSVEGGGTEAFF. The CDR3 nucleotides are TGCAGCGTTGAAGGGGGCGGAACTGAAGCTTTCTTT.

This chain connects TRBV12-3 or TRBV12-4 to TRBJ1-5; D ambiguous. This CDR3 has 13 residues. Trimming left V 5 bases short and J 2 bases short, with 7 bases between. The CDR3 nucleotides read TGTGCCAGCAGTGTGCAGGGCAATCAGCCCCAGCATTTT. Protein product: CASSVQGNQPQHF.

The rearrangement uses TRBV9 and TRBJ2-7; the match to TRBD1 covers 8 bases. Germline V gene lookup returns CDR1 SGDLS and CDR2 YYNGEE. CDR3 length: 15 amino acids. The ends lost 4 bases at V and 0 bases at J; junction bases unmatched: 6. The CDR3 bases are TGTGCCAGCAGCCCTAGACAGGGGAGCTCCTACGAGCAGTACTTC. It specifies CASSPRQGSSYEQYF.

The V and J genes are TRBV10-3 and TRBJ2-2, with 9 bases matching TRBD2. V gave up 11 bases and J gave up 4 bases; unmatched junction bases: 8. The CDR3 is made up of 14 amino acids. Germline CDR1 is ENHRY and CDR2 is SYGVKD. The CDR3 bases are TGTGCCGCAAATAGCGGGAGCGGCACCGGGGAGCTGTTTTTT. Translated: CAANSGSGTGELFF.

CDR3 sequence: CASSSRQSHSPLHF. The CDR3 DNA reads TGTGCCAGCAGCTCGCGACAGAGCCATTCACCCCTCCACTTT. This chain connects TRBV7-2 to TRBJ1-6; D may be TRBD1 (5 bases). CDR1 is SGHTA, CDR2 FQGNSA, per germline. The CDR3 covers 14 residues. Trimming took 4 bases from V and 8 from J, leaving 12 bases between them. Drawing the rest from reference TRBV7-2 and TRBJ1-6, the complete variable domain is GAGVSQSPSNKVTEKGKDVELRCDPISGHTALYWYRQSLGQGLEFLIYFQGNSAPDKSGLPSDRFSAERTGGSVSTLTIQRTQQEDSAVYLCASSSRQSHSPLHFGNGTRLTVT.